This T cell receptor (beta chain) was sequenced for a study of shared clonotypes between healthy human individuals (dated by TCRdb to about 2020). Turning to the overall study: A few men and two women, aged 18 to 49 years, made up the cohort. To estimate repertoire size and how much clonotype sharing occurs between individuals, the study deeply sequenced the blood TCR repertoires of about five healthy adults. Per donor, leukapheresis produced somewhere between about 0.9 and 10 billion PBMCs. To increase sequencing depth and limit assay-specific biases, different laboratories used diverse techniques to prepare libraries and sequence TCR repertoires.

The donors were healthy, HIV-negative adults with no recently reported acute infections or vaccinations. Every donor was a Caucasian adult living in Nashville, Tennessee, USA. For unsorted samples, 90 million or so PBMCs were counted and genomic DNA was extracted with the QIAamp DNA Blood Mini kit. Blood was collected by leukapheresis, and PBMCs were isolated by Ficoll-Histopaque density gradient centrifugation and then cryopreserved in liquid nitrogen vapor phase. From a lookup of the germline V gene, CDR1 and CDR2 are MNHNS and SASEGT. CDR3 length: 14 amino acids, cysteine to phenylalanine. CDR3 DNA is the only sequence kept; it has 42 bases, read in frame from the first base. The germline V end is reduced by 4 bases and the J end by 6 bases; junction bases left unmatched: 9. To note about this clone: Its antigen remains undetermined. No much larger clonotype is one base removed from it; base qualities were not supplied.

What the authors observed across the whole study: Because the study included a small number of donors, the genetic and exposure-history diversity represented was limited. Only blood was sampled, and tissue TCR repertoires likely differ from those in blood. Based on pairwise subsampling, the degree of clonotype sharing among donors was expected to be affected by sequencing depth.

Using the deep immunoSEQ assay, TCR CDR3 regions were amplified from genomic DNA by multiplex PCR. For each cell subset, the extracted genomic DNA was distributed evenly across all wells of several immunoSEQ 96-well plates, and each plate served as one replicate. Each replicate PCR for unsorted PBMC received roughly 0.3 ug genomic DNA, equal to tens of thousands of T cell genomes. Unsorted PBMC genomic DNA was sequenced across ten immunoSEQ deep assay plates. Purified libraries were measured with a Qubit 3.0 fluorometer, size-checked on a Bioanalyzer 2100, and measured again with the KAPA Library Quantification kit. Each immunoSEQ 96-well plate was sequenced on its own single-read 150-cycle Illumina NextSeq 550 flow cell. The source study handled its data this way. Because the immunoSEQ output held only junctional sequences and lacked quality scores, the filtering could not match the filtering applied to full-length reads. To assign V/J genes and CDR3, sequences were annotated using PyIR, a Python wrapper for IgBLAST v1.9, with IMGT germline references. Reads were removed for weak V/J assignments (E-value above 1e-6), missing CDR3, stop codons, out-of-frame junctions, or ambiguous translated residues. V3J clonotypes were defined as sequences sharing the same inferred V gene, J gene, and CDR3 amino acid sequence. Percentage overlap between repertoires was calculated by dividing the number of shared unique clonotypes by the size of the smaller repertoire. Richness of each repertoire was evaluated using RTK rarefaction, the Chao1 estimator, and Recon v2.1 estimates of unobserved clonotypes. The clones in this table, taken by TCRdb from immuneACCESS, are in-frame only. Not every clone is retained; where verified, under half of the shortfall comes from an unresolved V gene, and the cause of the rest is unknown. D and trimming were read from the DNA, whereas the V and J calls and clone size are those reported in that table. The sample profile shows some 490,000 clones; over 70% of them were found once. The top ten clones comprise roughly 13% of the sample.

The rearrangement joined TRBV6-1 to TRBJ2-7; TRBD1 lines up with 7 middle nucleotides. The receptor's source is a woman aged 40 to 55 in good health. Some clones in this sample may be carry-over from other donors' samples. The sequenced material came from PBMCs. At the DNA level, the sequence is TGTGCCAGCAGTGTAGAAGGGGGCTTGGCCGAGCAGTACTTC. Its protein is CASSVEGGLAEQYF.